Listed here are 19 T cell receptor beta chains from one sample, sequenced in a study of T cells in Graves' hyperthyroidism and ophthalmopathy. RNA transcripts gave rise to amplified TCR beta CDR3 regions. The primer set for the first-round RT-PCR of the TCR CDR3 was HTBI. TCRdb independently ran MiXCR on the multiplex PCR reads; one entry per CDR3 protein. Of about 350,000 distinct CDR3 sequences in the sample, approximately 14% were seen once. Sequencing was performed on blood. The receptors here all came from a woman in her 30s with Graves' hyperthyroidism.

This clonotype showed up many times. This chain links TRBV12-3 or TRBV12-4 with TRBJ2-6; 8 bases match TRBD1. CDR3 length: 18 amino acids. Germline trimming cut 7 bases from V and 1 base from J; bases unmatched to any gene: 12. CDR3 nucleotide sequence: TGTGCCAGCACCCGAACAGGGACAGGTCGATCTGGGGCCAACGTCCTGACTTTC. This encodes CASTRTGTGRSGANVLTF.

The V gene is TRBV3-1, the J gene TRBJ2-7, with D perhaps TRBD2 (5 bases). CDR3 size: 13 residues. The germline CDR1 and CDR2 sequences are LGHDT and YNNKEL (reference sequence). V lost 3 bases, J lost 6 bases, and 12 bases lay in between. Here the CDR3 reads CASSQTSGGEQYF. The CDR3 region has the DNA TGTGCCAGCAGCCAGACTTCAGGAGGCGAGCAGTACTTC.

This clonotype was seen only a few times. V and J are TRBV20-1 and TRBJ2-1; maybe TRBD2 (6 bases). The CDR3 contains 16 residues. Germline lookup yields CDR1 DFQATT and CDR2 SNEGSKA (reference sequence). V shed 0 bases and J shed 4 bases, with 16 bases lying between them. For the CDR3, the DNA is TGCAGTGCTAGAGATCTCGGGAGAGGTGGGTACAATGAGCAGTTCTTC. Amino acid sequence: CSARDLGRGGYNEQFF.

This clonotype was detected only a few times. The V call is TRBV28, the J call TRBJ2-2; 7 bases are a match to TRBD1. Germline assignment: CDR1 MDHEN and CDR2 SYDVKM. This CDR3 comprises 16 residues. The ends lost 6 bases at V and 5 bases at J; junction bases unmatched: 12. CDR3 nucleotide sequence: TGTGCCAGCAGGGCCAGGGGGTCAACGTTTACCGGGGAGCTGTTTTTT. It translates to CASRARGSTFTGELFF.

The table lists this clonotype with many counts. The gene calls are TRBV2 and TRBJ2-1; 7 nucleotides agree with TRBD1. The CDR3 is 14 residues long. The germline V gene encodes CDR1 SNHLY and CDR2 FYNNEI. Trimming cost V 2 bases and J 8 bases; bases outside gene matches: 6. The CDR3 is CASSERTGGHEQFF. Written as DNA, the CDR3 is TGTGCCAGCAGTGAAAGGACAGGCGGGCATGAGCAGTTCTTC.

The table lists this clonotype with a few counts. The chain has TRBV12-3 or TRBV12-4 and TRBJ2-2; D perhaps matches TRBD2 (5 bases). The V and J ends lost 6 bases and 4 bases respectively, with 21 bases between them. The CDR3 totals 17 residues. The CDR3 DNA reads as TGTGCCAGCAGCTCACCATTCGGCGGGCCAACCACCGGGGAGCTGTTTTTT. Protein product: CASSSPFGGPTTGELFF.

CDR3 region: CSAAATGGGAAAGANVLTF. CDR3 in DNA: TGCAGTGCCGCTGCGACAGGCGGGGGGGCCGCGGCTGGGGCCAACGTCCTGACTTTC. V gene TRBV20-1 combines with J gene TRBJ2-6, with 9 bases that match TRBD2. Germline values: CDR1 DFQATT, CDR2 SNEGSKA (reference sequence). The CDR3 has 19 amino acids. The V and J ends lost 6 bases and 2 bases, in that order; junction bases with no gene match: 17.

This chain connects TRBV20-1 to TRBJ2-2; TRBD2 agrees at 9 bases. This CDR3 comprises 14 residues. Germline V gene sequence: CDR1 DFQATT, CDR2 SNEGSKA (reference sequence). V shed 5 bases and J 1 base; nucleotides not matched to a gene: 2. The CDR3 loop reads CSAASGENTGELFF. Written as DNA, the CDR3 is TGCAGTGCTGCTAGCGGGGAGAACACCGGGGAGCTGTTTTTT.

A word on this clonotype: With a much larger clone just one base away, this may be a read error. The CDR3 is CASRPAGPEQFF. CDR3 coding DNA: TGTGCCAGCAGACCAGCAGGGCCTGAGCAGTTCTTC. V is TRBV2 and J is TRBJ2-1; TRBD1 might be the D (5 bases). Germline V gene lookup returns CDR1 SNHLY and CDR2 FYNNEI. Trimming pared 6 bases from V and 9 bases from J, leaving 12 bases between. This CDR3 is 12 amino acids long.

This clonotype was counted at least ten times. DNA for the CDR3: TGTGCCAGCAGCCCCGACAGGGTAGGAGATACGCAGTATTTT. It is translated as CASSPDRVGDTQYF. This sequence joins TRBV11-2 and TRBJ2-3; 7 bases are a match to TRBD1. This CDR3 spans 14 amino acids. Germline CDR1 and CDR2: SGHAT and FQNNGV. The V gene end was trimmed by 5 bases and the J gene end by 5 bases; junction bases not matched to a gene: 7.

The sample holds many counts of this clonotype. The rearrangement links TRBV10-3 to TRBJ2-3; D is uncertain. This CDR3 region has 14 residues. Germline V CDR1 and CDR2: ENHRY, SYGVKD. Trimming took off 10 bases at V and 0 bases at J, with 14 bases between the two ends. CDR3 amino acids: CATVDGSSTDTQYF. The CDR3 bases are TGTGCCACCGTGGACGGCTCTAGCACAGATACGCAGTATTTT.

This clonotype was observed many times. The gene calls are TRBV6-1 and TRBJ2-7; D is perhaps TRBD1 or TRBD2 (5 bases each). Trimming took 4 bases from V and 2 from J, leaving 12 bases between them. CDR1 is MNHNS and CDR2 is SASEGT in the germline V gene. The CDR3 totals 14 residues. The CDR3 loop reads CASSGPEGPYEQYF. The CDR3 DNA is TGTGCCAGCAGTGGGCCCGAGGGGCCCTACGAGCAGTACTTC.

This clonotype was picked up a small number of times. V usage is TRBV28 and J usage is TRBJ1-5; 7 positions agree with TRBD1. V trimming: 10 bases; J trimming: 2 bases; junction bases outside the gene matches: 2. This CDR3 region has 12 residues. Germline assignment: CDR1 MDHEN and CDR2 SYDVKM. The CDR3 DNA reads TGTGCCATAGGACAGGGCAATCAGCCCCAGCATTTT. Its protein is CAIGQGNQPQHF. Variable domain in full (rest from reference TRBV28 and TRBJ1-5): DVKVTQSSRYLVKRTGEKVFLECVQDMDHENMFWYRQDPGLGLRLIYFSYDVKMKEKGDIPEGYSVSREKKERFSLILESASTNQTSMYLCAIGQGNQPQHFGDGTRLSIL.

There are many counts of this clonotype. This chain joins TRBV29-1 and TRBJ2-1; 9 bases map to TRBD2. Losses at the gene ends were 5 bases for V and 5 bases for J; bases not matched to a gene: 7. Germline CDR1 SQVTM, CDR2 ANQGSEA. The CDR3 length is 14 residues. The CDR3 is CSVRKREANNEQFF. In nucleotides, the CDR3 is TGCAGCGTTAGGAAGCGGGAGGCCAACAATGAGCAGTTCTTC.

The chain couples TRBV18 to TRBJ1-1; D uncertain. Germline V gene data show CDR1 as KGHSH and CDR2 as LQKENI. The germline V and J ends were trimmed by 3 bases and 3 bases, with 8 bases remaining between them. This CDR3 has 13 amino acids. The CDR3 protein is CASSPKMDTEAFF. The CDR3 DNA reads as TGTGCCAGCTCACCGAAGATGGACACTGAAGCTTTCTTT.

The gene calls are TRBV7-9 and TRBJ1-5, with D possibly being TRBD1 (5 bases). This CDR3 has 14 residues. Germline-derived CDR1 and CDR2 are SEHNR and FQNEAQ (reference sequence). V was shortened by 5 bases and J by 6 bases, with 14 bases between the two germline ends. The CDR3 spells CASSPGSLVQPQHF. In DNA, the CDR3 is TGTGCCAGCAGCCCAGGGTCCCTTGTTCAGCCCCAGCATTTT.

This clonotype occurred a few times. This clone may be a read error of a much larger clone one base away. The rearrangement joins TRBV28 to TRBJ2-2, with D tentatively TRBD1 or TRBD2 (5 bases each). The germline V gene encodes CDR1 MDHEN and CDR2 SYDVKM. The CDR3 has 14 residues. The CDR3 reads CASKSQGPTGKLFF. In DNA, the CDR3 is TGTGCCAGTAAGAGCCAGGGACCCACCGGGAAGCTGTTTTTT.

The CDR3 nucleotides read TGTGCCAGCAGCCAAAATCTCTGGGGGGCTGAGCAGTTCTTC. Its translation is CASSQNLWGAEQFF. The genes are TRBV3-1 and TRBJ2-1; D may match TRBD1 or TRBD2 (6 bases each). In germline, CDR1 is LGHDT, CDR2 YNNKEL (reference sequence). The CDR3 runs 14 residues. Deletions cut 2 bases from V and 9 bases from J, with 14 bases between.

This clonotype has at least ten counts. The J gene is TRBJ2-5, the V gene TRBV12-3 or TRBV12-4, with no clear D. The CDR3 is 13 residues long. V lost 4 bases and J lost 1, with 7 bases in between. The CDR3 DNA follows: TGTGCCAGCAGTTCGAGGATCCAAGAGACCCAGTACTTC. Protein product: CASSSRIQETQYF.